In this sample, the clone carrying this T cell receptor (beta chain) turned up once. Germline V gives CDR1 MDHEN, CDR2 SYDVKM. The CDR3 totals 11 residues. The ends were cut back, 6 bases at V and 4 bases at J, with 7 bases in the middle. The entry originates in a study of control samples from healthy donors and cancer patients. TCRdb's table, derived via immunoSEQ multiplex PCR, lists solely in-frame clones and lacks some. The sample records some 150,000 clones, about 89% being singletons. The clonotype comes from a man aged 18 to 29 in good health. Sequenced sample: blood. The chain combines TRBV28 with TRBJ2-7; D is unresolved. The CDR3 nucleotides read TGTGCCAGCAGCCCCGCATACGAGCAGTACTTC. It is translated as CASSPAYEQYF.